The entry below gives a single TCR beta chain sequence along with its context. Its antigen is not identified. With 2 bases removed from V and 7 bases from J, the gap between germline ends came to 2 bases. The CDR3 runs 11 residues. Survey-level TCR-beta sequencing used DNA from CEF-cultured naive and memory CD4+ T cells. The method was immunoSEQ multiplex PCR; TCRdb's version includes in-frame clones alone and lacks a portion of them. The sample has some 32,000 clones; roughly four fifths are singletons. This entry comes from a study of CD4 T cells in relation to SARS-CoV-2 and coronaviruses. Study-wide background: Convalescent donors were aged about 20 to 80, with median about 40 years. A couple of subjects were Hispanic; patients were fewer than ten males and 4 females.

Fewer than 130,000 naive or memory CD4+ cells were cultured with CEF peptides for approximately eleven days. The clonotype originates from an adult with COVID-19. The chain couples TRBV12-3 or TRBV12-4 to TRBJ1-4; D remains ambiguous. Material: memory CD4+ T cells from PBMCs, cultured in vitro. CDR3 sequence reads: CASSLTEKLFF. CDR3 DNA: TGTGCCAGCAGTTTAACTGAAAAACTGTTTTTT.